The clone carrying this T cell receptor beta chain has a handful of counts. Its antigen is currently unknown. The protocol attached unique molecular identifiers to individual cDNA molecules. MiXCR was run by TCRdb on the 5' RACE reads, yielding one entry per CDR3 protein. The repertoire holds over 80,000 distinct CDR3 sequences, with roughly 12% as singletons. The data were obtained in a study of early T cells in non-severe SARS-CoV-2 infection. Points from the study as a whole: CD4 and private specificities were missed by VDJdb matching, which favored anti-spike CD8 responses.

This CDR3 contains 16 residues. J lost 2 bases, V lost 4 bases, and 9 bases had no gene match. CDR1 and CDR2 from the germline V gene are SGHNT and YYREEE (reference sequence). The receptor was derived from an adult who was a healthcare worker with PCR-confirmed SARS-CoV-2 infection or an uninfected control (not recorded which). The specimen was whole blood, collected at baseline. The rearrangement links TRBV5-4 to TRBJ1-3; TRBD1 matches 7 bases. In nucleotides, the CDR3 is TGTGCCAGCAGCACCACAGGGGAAGGGGCTGGAAACACCATATATTTT. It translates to CASSTTGEGAGNTIYF.